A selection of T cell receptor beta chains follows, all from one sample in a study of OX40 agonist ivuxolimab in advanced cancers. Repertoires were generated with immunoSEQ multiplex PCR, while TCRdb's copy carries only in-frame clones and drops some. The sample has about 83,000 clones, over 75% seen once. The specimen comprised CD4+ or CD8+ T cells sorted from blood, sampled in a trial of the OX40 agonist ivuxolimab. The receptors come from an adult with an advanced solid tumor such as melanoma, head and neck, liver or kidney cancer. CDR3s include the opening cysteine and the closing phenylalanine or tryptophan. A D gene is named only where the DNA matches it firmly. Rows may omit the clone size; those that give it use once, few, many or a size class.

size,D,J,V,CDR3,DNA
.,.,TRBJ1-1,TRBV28,CASSLDQNTEAFF,TGTGCCAGCAGTTTGGACCAGAACACTGAAGCTTTCTTT
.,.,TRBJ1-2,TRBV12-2,CASRLTPRNYGYTF,TGTGCAAGTCGCTTAACCCCACGAAACTATGGCTACACCTTC
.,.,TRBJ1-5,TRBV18,CASSTGIHQEPQHF,TGTGCCAGCTCAACAGGGATTCATCAAGAGCCCCAGCATTTT
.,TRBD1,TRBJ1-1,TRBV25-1,CASSRDRGTVGTEAFF,TGTGCCAGCAGCCGGGACAGGGGGACGGTGGGCACTGAAGCTTTCTTT
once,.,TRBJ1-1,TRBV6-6,CASSFQGIEAFF,TGTGCCAGCAGTTTCCAAGGAATCGAAGCTTTCTTT
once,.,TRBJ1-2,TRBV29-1,CSVEGQNYGYTF,TGCAGCGTTGAGGGGCAGAACTATGGCTACACCTTC
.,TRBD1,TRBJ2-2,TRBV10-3,CAISAHGQGAAGELFF,TGTGCCATCAGTGCCCACGGACAGGGGGCAGCCGGGGAGCTGTTTTTT
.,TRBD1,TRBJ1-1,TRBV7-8,CASSPGTGGTEAFF,TGTGCCAGCAGCCCCGGGACAGGGGGCACTGAAGCTTTCTTT
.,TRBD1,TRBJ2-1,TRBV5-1,CASRRTGGTRSSYNEQFF,TGCGCCAGCAGAAGGACAGGGGGCACCAGGAGCTCCTACAATGAGCAGTTCTTC
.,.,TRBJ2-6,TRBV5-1,CASSPLSNSGANVLTF,TGCGCCAGCAGCCCGCTTAGTAACTCTGGGGCCAACGTCCTGACTTTC
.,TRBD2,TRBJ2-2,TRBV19,CASSAGVAHTGELFF,TGTGCCAGTAGTGCGGGGGTAGCTCACACCGGGGAGCTGTTTTTT
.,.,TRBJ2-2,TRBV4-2,CASSRGTLNTGELFF,TGTGCCAGCAGCCGAGGGACTCTTAACACCGGGGAGCTGTTTTTT
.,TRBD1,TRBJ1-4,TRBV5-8,CASRPGQGTKYEKLFF,TGTGCCAGCAGACCTGGACAGGGGACCAAATATGAAAAACTGTTTTTT
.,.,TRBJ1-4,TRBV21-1,CASSKAVDRVNEKLFF,TGTGCCAGCAGCAAAGCCGTTGACAGGGTGAATGAAAAACTGTTTTTT
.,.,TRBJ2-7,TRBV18,CASSPRNNRDEQYF,TGTGCCAGCTCACCACGTAATAACCGAGACGAGCAGTACTTC
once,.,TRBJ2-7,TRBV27,CASSLYAGARYEQYF,TGTGCCAGCAGTTTATACGCAGGGGCCCGCTACGAGCAGTACTTC
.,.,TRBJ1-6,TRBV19,CASSPRGGVTSPLHF,TGTGCCAGTAGTCCCCGGGGGGGGGTGACATCACCCCTCCACTTT
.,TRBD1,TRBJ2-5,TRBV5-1,CASSLRVRGPETQYF,TGCGCCAGCAGCTTGCGGGTCAGGGGGCCTGAGACCCAGTACTTC
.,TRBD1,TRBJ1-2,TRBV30,CAWTRDRSIGYTF,TGTGCCTGGACCCGGGACAGGAGTATTGGCTACACCTTC
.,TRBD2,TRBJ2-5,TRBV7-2,CASSRTSGGAQTQYF,TGTGCCAGCAGCCGGACTAGCGGGGGGGCCCAGACCCAGTACTTC
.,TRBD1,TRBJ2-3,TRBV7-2,CASSLDSGTADTQYF,TGTGCCAGCAGCTTAGACTCCGGGACAGCAGATACGCAGTATTTT
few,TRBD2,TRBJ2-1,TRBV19,CASSSGGGTSNEQFF,TGTGCCAGCTCTAGCGGGGGAGGAACAAGCAATGAGCAGTTCTTC
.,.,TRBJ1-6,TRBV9,CASSESSYNSPLHF,TGTGCCAGCAGCGAAAGCTCCTATAATTCACCCCTCCACTTT
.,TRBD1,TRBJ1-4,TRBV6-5,CASRRDRGHEKLFF,TGTGCCAGCAGAAGGGACAGGGGGCACGAAAAACTGTTTTTT
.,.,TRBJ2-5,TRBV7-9,CASSRGDTQETQYF,TGTGCCAGCAGCAGGGGGGACACCCAAGAGACCCAGTACTTC
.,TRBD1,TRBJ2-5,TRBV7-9,CASSSRGPETQYF,TGTGCCAGCAGCTCCAGGGGGCCAGAGACCCAGTACTTC
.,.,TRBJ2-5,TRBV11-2,CASSLALGLGGETQYF,TGTGCCAGCAGCTTAGCCCTAGGGCTGGGGGGAGAGACCCAGTACTTC
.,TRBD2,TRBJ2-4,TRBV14,CASSHPAGGPAKNIQYF,TGTGCCAGCAGCCATCCAGCGGGGGGGCCGGCCAAAAACATTCAGTACTTC
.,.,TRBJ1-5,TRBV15,CATSLQGSNQPQHF,TGTGCCACCAGCTTACAGGGTAGTAATCAGCCCCAGCATTTT
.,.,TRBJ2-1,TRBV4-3,CASSQDRRVAANNEQFF,TGCGCCAGCAGCCAAGATCGGAGGGTAGCGGCAAACAATGAGCAGTTCTTC
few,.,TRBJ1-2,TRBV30,CAWSWGRGGYTF,TGTGCCTGGAGTTGGGGTCGGGGTGGCTACACCTTC
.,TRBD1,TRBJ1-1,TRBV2,CASSGQGDTEAFF,TGTGCCAGCAGCGGACAGGGCGACACTGAAGCTTTCTTT
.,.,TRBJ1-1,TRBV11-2,CASSLEASHTEAFF,TGTGCCAGCAGCTTAGAGGCCAGCCACACTGAAGCTTTCTTT
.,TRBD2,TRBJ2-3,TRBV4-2,CASSQRLAGGPGTQYF,TGTGCCAGCAGCCAACGACTAGCGGGGGGGCCGGGTACGCAGTATTTT
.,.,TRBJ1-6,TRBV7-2,CASNTQGTYSPLHF,TGTGCCAGCAACACCCAGGGGACATATTCACCCCTCCACTTT
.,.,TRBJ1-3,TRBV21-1,CASSKEARPAPSRGSGNTIYF,TGTGCCAGCAGCAAAGAGGCCCGACCCGCACCGAGTCGTGGGTCTGGAAACACCATATATTTT
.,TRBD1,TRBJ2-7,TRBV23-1,CASSRVRQGVESYEQYF,TGCGCCAGCAGTCGGGTGCGACAGGGTGTAGAATCCTACGAGCAGTACTTC
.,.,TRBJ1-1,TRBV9,CASSVQGNTEAFF,TGTGCCAGCAGCGTCCAGGGTAACACTGAAGCTTTCTTT
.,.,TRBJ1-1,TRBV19,CASSRIGGSEAFF,TGTGCCAGTAGTAGGATCGGCGGTTCTGAAGCTTTCTTT